This T cell receptor (beta chain) was identified in a study of shared T cell receptors in the human thymus. Trimming at V came to 6 bases and at J to 7 bases, leaving 12 bases not matched to a gene. This CDR3 has 15 residues. Germline values: CDR1 MDHEN, CDR2 SYDVKM. Profiling relied on immunoSEQ multiplex PCR, and the TCRdb table lists in-frame clones only, not all of them. The table shows hundreds of thousands of clones, with 70% to 80% occurring only once. These data are also associated with another study on human thymus T cells. That publication notes: Infants served as donors; they were healthy and Finnish and were having corrective surgery for congenital heart defects. What appeared biased in thymic and blood repertoires was the usage of V and J genes.

The sequence came from a boy in the first two years of life with a congenital heart defect. The genes are TRBV28 and TRBJ2-4, with 7 bases that match TRBD1. Sequenced sample: thymocytes. CDR3 in DNA: TGTGCCAGCAGGATCGACAGGGAACTTTTGAACATTCAGTACTTC. Translation gives CASRIDRELLNIQYF.